Sequencing of this T cell receptor beta chain was carried out in a study of cytomegalovirus exposure and HLA in healthy donors. Primers: 60 Vbeta forward and 13 Jbeta reverse. Data came from immunoSEQ multiplex PCR; TCRdb stores just in-frame clones and leaves some out. The repertoire consists of approximately 170,000 clones, with about 85% occurring once and the leading ten covering 1%. CDR1 and CDR2 from the germline V gene are SGDLS and YYNGEE. The CDR3 is 16 amino acids. Trimming stripped 0 bases from V and 3 bases from J, with 16 bases between. The sequence came from a boy aged 2 to 10 in good health and CMV-seronegative. The sequenced material came from PBMCs. The gene calls are TRBV9 and TRBJ2-7; D is perhaps TRBD1 (6 bases). CDR3 DNA sequence: TGTGCCAGCAGCGTAGCCCCGGGGACAACGGGCTACGAGCAGTACTTC. Amino acid sequence: CASSVAPGTTGYEQYF.